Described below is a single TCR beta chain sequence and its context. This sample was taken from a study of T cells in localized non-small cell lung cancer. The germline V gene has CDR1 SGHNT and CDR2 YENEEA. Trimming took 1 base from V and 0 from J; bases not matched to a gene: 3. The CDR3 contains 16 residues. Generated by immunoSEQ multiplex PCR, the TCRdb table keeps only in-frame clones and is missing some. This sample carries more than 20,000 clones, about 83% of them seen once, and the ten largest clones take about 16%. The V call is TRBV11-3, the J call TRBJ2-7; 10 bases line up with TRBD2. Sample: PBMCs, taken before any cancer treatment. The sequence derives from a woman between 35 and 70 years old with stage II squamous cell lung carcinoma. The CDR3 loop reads CASSLGTSGVSYEQYF. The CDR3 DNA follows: TGTGCCAGCAGCTTAGGGACTAGCGGAGTCTCCTACGAGCAGTACTTC. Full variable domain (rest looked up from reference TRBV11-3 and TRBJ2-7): EAGVVQSPRYKIIEKKQPVAFWCNPISGHNTLYWYLQNLGQGPELLIRYENEEAVDDSQLPKDRFSAERLKGVDSTLKIQPAELGDSAVYLCASSLGTSGVSYEQYFGPGTRLTVT.